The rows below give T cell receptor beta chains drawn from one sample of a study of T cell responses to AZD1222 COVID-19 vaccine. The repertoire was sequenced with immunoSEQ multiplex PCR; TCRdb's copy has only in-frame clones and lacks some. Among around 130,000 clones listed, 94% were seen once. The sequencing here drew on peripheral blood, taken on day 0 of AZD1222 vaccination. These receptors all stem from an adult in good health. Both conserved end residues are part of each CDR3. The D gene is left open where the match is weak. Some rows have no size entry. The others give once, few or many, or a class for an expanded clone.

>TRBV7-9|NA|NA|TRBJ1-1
CASSLEVKAEAFF
TGTGCCAGCAGCTTAGAAGTCAAGGCTGAAGCTTTCTTT
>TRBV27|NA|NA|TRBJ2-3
CASSLSGNPGTDTQYF
TGTGCCAGCAGTTTGTCGGGAAACCCGGGCACAGATACGCAGTATTTT
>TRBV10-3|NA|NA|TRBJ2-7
CAVGLSYEQYF
TGTGCCGTAGGACTATCCTACGAGCAGTACTTC
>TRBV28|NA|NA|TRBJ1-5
CASSLLEPYQPQHF
TGTGCCAGCAGTCTGTTGGAACCTTATCAGCCCCAGCATTTT
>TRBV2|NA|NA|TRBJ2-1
CASRTADGHEQFF
TGTGCCAGCAGGACAGCCGACGGACATGAGCAGTTCTTC
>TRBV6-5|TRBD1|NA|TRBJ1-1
CASRRGQRNTEAFF
TGTGCCAGCAGGAGGGGACAGAGGAACACTGAAGCTTTCTTT
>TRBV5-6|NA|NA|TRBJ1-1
CASSPRPGSEAFF
TGTGCCAGCAGCCCACGACCAGGATCCGAAGCTTTCTTT
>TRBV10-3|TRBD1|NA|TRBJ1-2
CAISELGTGPKHYGYTF
TGTGCCATCAGTGAGTTGGGGACAGGGCCCAAACATTATGGCTACACCTTC
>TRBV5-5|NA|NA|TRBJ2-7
CASSLQGQGEQYF
TGTGCCAGCAGCTTGCAGGGTCAGGGCGAGCAGTACTTC
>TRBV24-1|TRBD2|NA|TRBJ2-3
CATSETGLAGDGDTQYF
TGTGCCACCAGTGAGACCGGACTAGCGGGAGATGGAGATACGCAGTATTTT
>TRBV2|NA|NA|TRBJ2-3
CASWPPGVTDTQYF
TGTGCCAGCTGGCCTCCAGGGGTCACAGATACGCAGTATTTT
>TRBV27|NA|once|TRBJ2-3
CASSFEGPPRGLDTQYF
TGTGCCAGCAGTTTTGAGGGCCCCCCGCGCGGCTTAGATACGCAGTATTTT
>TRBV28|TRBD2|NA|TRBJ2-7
CASSPTGSGRDEQYF
TGTGCCAGCAGCCCCACGGGGAGCGGGAGGGACGAGCAGTACTTC
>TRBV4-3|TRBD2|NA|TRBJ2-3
CASSQVAGGLTDTQYF
TGCGCCAGCAGCCAAGTAGCGGGAGGGTTGACAGATACGCAGTATTTT
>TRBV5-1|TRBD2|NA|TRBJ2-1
CASSSTSGTGNEQFF
TGCGCCAGCAGCTCGACTAGCGGGACCGGCAATGAGCAGTTCTTC
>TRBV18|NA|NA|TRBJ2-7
CASSPQEYEQYF
TGTGCCAGCTCACCTCAGGAGTACGAGCAGTACTTC
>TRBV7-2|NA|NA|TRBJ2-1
CASSPGRKQFF
TGTGCCAGCAGCCCGGGACGAAAGCAGTTCTTC
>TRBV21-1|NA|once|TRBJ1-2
CASTPNPQGTGYTF
TGTGCCAGCACCCCTAACCCCCAGGGGACTGGCTACACCTTC
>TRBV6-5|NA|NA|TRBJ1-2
CASSYSPSSSFTF
TGTGCCAGCAGTTACTCTCCCAGCTCTTCGTTCACCTTC
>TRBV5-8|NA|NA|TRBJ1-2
CASSLALTTETF
TGTGCCAGCAGCTTGGCCTTGACAACGGAAACCTTC
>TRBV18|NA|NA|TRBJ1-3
CATQTGQSAFGRTIYF
TGTGCCACACAAACCGGACAGTCAGCCTTCGGGAGGACCATATATTTT
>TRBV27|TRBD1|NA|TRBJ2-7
CASSLKSPVVDRTAEGNQYF
TGTGCCAGCAGTTTAAAAAGTCCAGTTGTGGACAGGACGGCAGAGGGGAATCAGTACTTC
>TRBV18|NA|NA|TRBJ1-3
CASSPTNSGNTIYF
TGTGCCAGCTCACCCACTAATTCTGGAAACACCATATATTTT
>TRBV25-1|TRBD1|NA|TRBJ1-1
CASSDPGTGYTEAFF
TGTGCCAGCAGTGACCCCGGGACAGGCTACACTGAAGCTTTCTTT
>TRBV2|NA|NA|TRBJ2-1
CASSSGTVLNEQFF
TGTGCCAGCAGTTCCGGGACCGTCCTCAATGAGCAGTTCTTC
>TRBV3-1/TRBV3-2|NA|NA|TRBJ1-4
CASSQPSKTNEKLFF
TGTGCCAGCAGTCAGCCATCCAAGACCAATGAAAAACTGTTTTTT
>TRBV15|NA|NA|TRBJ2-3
CATSRDESDTQYF
TGTGCCACCAGCAGAGATGAGTCAGATACGCAGTATTTT
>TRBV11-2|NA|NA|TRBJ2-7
CASSLTVAGTYEQYF
TGTGCCAGCAGCTTAACGGTCGCTGGAACCTACGAGCAGTACTTC
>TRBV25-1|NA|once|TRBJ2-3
CASSEWAGGTDTQYF
TGTGCCAGCAGTGAATGGGCAGGAGGCACAGATACGCAGTATTTT
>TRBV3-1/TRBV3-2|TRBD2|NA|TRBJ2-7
CASSPPGSSGRPSYEQYF
TGTGCCAGCAGCCCTCCGGGGAGTAGCGGGAGGCCATCCTACGAGCAGTACTTC
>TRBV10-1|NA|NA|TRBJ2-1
CASSEDSLRDEQFF
TGCGCCAGCAGTGAGGACTCTCTCCGAGATGAGCAGTTCTTC
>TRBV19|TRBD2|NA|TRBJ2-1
CASRNIAGSSYNEQFF
TGTGCCAGTAGGAACATAGCGGGAAGCTCCTACAATGAGCAGTTCTTC
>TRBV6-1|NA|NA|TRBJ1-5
CASSEFGAGANQPQHF
TGTGCCAGCAGTGAATTTGGGGCAGGGGCCAATCAGCCCCAGCATTTT
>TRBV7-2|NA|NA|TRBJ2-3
CASSLLGADTQYF
TGTGCCAGCAGCTTGCTGGGGGCAGATACGCAGTATTTT
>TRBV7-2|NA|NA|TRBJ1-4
CASSLGMVEKLFF
TGTGCCAGCAGCTTAGGAATGGTTGAAAAACTGTTTTTT
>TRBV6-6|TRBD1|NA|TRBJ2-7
CATAGTGIYEQYF
TGTGCCACAGCAGGGACAGGGATCTACGAGCAGTACTTC
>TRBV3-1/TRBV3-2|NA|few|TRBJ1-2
CASSRRDEGGGYTF
TGTGCCAGCAGCCGTCGGGATGAGGGTGGTGGCTACACCTTC
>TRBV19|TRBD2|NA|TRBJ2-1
CASSELAGVSSYNEQFF
TGTGCCAGTAGTGAACTAGCGGGAGTCTCGTCCTACAATGAGCAGTTCTTC
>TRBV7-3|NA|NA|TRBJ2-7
CASSQVPGGPIEQYF
TGTGCCAGCAGCCAAGTCCCCGGAGGGCCCATCGAGCAGTACTTC
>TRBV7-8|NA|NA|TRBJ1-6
CASSLGRGSSPLHF
TGTGCCAGCAGCTTAGGAAGGGGCTCTTCACCCCTCCACTTT
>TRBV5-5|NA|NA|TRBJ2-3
CASSSRGGTVGTDTQYF
TGTGCCAGCAGCTCCCGTGGGGGGACCGTCGGCACAGATACGCAGTATTTT
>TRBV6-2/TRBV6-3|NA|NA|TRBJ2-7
CASSYLRGDEQYF
TGTGCCAGCAGTTATTTAAGAGGGGACGAGCAGTACTTC
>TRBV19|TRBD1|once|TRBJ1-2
CASSTLGQGSGYTF
TGTGCCAGTAGTACCTTGGGACAGGGGTCTGGCTACACCTTC
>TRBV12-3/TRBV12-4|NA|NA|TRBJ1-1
CASTQGGDTEAFF
TGTGCCAGCACCCAAGGGGGGGACACTGAAGCTTTCTTT
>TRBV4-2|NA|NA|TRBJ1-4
CASSQDPAGNEKLFF
TGTGCCAGCAGCCAAGATCCAGCCGGGAATGAAAAACTGTTTTTT
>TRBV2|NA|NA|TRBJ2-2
CASETGFTGELFF
TGTGCCAGTGAGACAGGATTCACCGGGGAGCTGTTTTTT
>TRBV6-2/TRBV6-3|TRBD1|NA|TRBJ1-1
CASSSGGTGLIEAFF
TGTGCCAGCAGTTCCGGCGGGACAGGGTTAATTGAAGCTTTCTTT
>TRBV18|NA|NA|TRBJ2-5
CASSPPGETQYF
TGTGCCAGCTCACCACCAGGGGAGACCCAGTACTTC
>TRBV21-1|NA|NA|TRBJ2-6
CASSKARSGANVLTF
TGTGCCAGCAGCAAAGCCCGCTCTGGGGCCAACGTCCTGACTTTC
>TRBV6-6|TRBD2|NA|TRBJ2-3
CASSRSSPGTSGDTQYF
TGTGCCAGCAGTCGATCCTCTCCCGGGACTAGCGGGGATACGCAGTATTTT